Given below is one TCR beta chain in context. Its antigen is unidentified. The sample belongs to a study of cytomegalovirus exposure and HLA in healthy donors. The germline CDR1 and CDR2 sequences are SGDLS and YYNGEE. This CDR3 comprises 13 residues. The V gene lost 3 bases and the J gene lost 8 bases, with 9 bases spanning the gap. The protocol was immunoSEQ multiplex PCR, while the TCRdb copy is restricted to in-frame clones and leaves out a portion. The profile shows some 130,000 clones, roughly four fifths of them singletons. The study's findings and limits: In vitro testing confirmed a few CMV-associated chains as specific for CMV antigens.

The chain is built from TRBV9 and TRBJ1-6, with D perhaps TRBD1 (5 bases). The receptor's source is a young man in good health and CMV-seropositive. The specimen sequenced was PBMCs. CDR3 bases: TGTGCCAGCAGCGCCGACAGTTATTCACCCCTCCACTTT. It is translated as CASSADSYSPLHF.